The 21 T cell receptor beta chains presented below share a single source sample, sequenced in a study of blood T cell repertoires in COVID-19. Only in-frame clones appear in the TCRdb table, and some are missing; sequencing was by immunoSEQ multiplex PCR. The sample has about 170,000 clones, around nine tenths seen once; the top ten hold around 0.77%. The sample comprised PBMCs or T cells enriched from blood (not recorded which). The receptors here all came from a woman aged 18-35 years who had recovered from COVID-19.

The chain is built from TRBV15 and TRBJ2-7; 10 nucleotides line up with TRBD1. The CDR3 sequence is 15 residues long. The germline V gene has CDR1 LNHNV and CDR2 YYDKDF (reference sequence). Trimming took 3 bases from V and 0 from J; bases not matched to a gene: 2. CDR3 protein: CATSRTGGASYEQYF. CDR3 DNA: TGTGCCACCAGCAGGACAGGGGGCGCCTCCTACGAGCAGTACTTC.

The chain is built from TRBV7-9 and TRBJ2-7, with 7 bases matching TRBD1. V shed 7 bases and J 3 bases; nucleotides not matched to a gene: 6. Germline values: CDR1 SEHNR, CDR2 FQNEAQ (reference sequence). The CDR3 runs to 13 residues. The CDR3, as DNA: TGTGCCAGCACCCTGACAGGGAACTACGAGCAGTACTTC. It is translated as CASTLTGNYEQYF.

This rearrangement joins TRBV20-1 to TRBJ1-5, with 10 bases identical to TRBD1. Germline CDR1 DFQATT, CDR2 SNEGSKA (reference sequence). The V and J ends lost 3 bases and 4 bases, in that order; junction bases with no gene match: 9. This CDR3 is built from 16 residues. The CDR3 sequence: CSASIGQGGKNQPQHF. CDR3 DNA sequence: TGCAGTGCTAGTATAGGACAGGGGGGGAAGAATCAGCCCCAGCATTTT.

The chain carries TRBV9 and TRBJ2-1; 13 bases are shared with TRBD2. CDR1 is SGDLS and CDR2 is YYNGEE in the germline V gene. The CDR3 runs 18 residues. V shed 4 bases, J shed 4 bases, and the junction held 11 bases outside the gene matches. The CDR3 here is CASSSPRTSGSSYNEQFF. CDR3 in DNA: TGTGCCAGCAGCTCCCCCCGGACTAGCGGGAGTTCGTACAATGAGCAGTTCTTC.

The chain carries TRBV10-3 and TRBJ1-1; possibly TRBD1 for D (5 bases). Germline-derived CDR1 and CDR2 are ENHRY and SYGVKD. Trimming took off 5 bases at V and 1 base at J, with 14 bases between the two ends. The CDR3 has 15 residues. CDR3 region: CAISLQGGKNTEAFF. The CDR3 region has the DNA TGTGCCATCAGTCTCCAGGGAGGAAAGAACACTGAAGCTTTCTTT.

The rearrangement links TRBV7-8 to TRBJ1-1, with a tentative D call TRBD1 (6 bases). Germline V CDR1 and CDR2: SGHVS, FQNEAQ. There are 11 residues in the CDR3. The V gene lost 7 bases and the J gene lost 11 bases, with 14 bases spanning the gap. In nucleotides, the CDR3 is TGTGCCAGCACCGCTGGGGGGGCGGCTTTCTTT. Its protein product is CASTAGGAAFF.

This chain joins TRBV18 and TRBJ2-3, with 7 bases lining up with TRBD1. V shed 3 bases, J shed 1 base, and the junction held 10 bases outside the gene matches. CDR3 length: 17 residues. Germline V CDR1 and CDR2: KGHSH, LQKENI. In DNA form, the CDR3 reads TGTGCCAGCTCACCGACAGGGTTGCAGGATCGCACAGATACGCAGTATTTT. Translating it yields CASSPTGLQDRTDTQYF.

The chain carries TRBV3-1 (or the pseudogene TRBV3-2) and TRBJ2-2, with unresolved D. CDR1 LGHDT and CDR2 YNNKEL come from the germline V gene (reference sequence). The CDR3 spans 12 residues. V lost 1 base to trimming and J lost 9 bases, with 6 bases between them. DNA of the CDR3: TGTGCCAGCAGCCAAGTTGTATGGGAGCTGTTTTTT. Translated, it gives CASSQVVWELFF.

Only a few counts were recorded for this clone. The chain uses TRBV5-1 and TRBJ2-7; D is undetermined. Germline V gene data show CDR1 as SGHRS and CDR2 as YFSETQ. Trimming pared 1 base from V and 7 bases from J, leaving 15 bases between. The CDR3 length is 14 residues. CDR3 coding DNA: TGCGCCAGCAGCTTGCTAGATCCGGCTCAGGAGCAGTACTTC. Translation: CASSLLDPAQEQYF.

V and J are TRBV11-2 and TRBJ2-7, with a tentative D call TRBD1 (7 bases). The CDR3 totals 16 residues. V was cut by 5 bases and J by 3 bases, with 20 bases left in between. Germline V CDR1 and CDR2: SGHAT, FQNNGV. The CDR3 loop is CASSRHGGTEGYEQYF. DNA for the CDR3: TGTGCCAGCAGCCGCCATGGGGGGACAGAGGGCTACGAGCAGTACTTC.

The gene calls are TRBV7-6 and TRBJ2-1; 13 positions match TRBD2. J lost 7 bases, V lost 2 bases, and 8 bases had no gene match. Germline V gene lookup returns CDR1 SGHVS and CDR2 FNYEAQ. The CDR3 contains 17 residues. As DNA, the CDR3 is TGTGCCAGCAGCTTATTTAGGTGGGGACTAGCGGGAAATGAGCAGTTCTTC. This sequence encodes CASSLFRWGLAGNEQFF. Filled out from reference TRBV7-6 and TRBJ2-1, the complete variable domain reads GAGVSQSPRYKVTKRGQDVALRCDPISGHVSLYWYRQALGQGPEFLTYFNYEAQQDKSGLPNDRFSAERPEGSISTLTIQRTEQRDSAMYRCASSLFRWGLAGNEQFFGPGTRLTVL.

The chain has TRBV4-2 and TRBJ2-1, with no clear D. Per the germline V gene, CDR1 is LGHNA and CDR2 is YNFKEQ. The CDR3 runs to 12 residues. V was trimmed by 0 bases and J by 6 bases, leaving 3 bases between them. For the CDR3, the DNA is TGTGCCAGCAGCCAAGATCTCAATGAGCAGTTCTTC. It is translated as CASSQDLNEQFF.

This chain links TRBV6-5 with TRBJ2-7, with TRBD2 as a possible D gene (5 bases). The V gene's germline CDR1 is MNHEY and CDR2 SVGAGI. V lost 5 bases, J lost 0 bases, and 14 bases lay in between. The CDR3 consists of 15 residues. This chain's CDR3 is CASSTRTGSSYEQYF. CDR3 DNA: TGTGCCAGCAGTACTCGGACGGGGAGCTCCTACGAGCAGTACTTC.

The chain couples TRBV27 to TRBJ2-1; D gene unclear. This CDR3 has 11 residues. V was trimmed by 7 bases and J by 4 bases, leaving 5 bases between them. Germline-derived CDR1 and CDR2 are MNHEY and SMNVEV (reference sequence). The CDR3: CASIFYNEQFF. The CDR3 DNA reads as TGTGCCAGCATATTTTACAATGAGCAGTTCTTC.

The V gene is TRBV27, the J gene TRBJ1-5, with TRBD1 matching 10 bases. The CDR3 loop spans 14 amino acids. CDR1 MNHEY and CDR2 SMNVEV come from the germline V gene (reference sequence). V shed 6 bases and J 7 bases; nucleotides not matched to a gene: 6. The DNA of the CDR3 is TGTGCCAGCAGCGGACAGGGGGATCAACAGCCCCAGCATTTT. This encodes CASSGQGDQQPQHF.

The chain carries TRBV5-1 and TRBJ2-7; D perhaps matches TRBD2 (6 bases). The V gene's germline CDR1 is SGHRS and CDR2 YFSETQ. Trimming pared 0 bases from V and 3 bases from J, leaving 7 bases between. The CDR3 is 13 residues long. The CDR3 loop reads CASSLAEGYEQYF. The CDR3, as DNA: TGCGCCAGCAGCTTGGCGGAGGGCTACGAGCAGTACTTC.

The V call is TRBV28, the J call TRBJ2-3; 13 bases map to TRBD2. Per germline, CDR1 MDHEN and CDR2 SYDVKM. This CDR3 has 16 residues. With 3 bases clipped from V and 5 bases from J, the junction kept 5 bases outside the gene matches. In DNA form, the CDR3 reads TGTGCCAGCAGTTTTCAACTAGCGGGAGGGGTAGATACGCAGTATTTT. It is translated as CASSFQLAGGVDTQYF. Complete variable domain (other parts from reference TRBV28 and TRBJ2-3): DVKVTQSSRYLVKRTGEKVFLECVQDMDHENMFWYRQDPGLGLRLIYFSYDVKMKEKGDIPEGYSVSREKKERFSLILESASTNQTSMYLCASSFQLAGGVDTQYFGPGTRLTVL.

This chain connects TRBV28 to TRBJ2-3, with D possibly matching TRBD2 (7 bases). V was trimmed by 7 bases and J by 0 bases, leaving 14 bases between them. Germline assignment: CDR1 MDHEN and CDR2 SYDVKM. The CDR3 covers 15 residues. CDR3: CASTLGGASTDTQYF. Written as DNA, the CDR3 is TGTGCCAGCACCCTTGGGGGGGCTAGCACAGATACGCAGTATTTT.

The chain uses TRBV19 and TRBJ1-1, with no clear D. Germline loops: CDR1 LNHDA, CDR2 SQIVND (reference sequence). The CDR3 sequence is 13 residues long. V shed 7 bases and J shed 5 bases, with 14 bases lying between them. The DNA for the CDR3 is TGTGCCAGTAACTCGAACCCGGGGACTGAAGCTTTCTTT. This sequence encodes CASNSNPGTEAFF.

The rearrangement joins TRBV7-8 to TRBJ2-1, with TRBD2 matching over 11 bases. The V gene's germline CDR1 is SGHVS and CDR2 FQNEAQ. The V segment lost 2 bases and the J segment 4 bases; nucleotides outside the gene matches: 7. CDR3 length: 17 residues. The CDR3 nucleotides read TGTGCCAGCAGCTTACTAGCCGGGACTAGCGGTTACAATGAGCAGTTCTTC. Amino acids: CASSLLAGTSGYNEQFF.

The table lists this clone with a few counts. J is TRBJ1-2 and V is TRBV3-1 (or the pseudogene TRBV3-2), with 7 bases that match TRBD1. CDR3 size: 14 residues. CDR1 is LGHDT and CDR2 is YNNKEL in the germline V gene (reference sequence). V lost 1 base to trimming and J lost 4 bases; unmatched junction nucleotides: 3. CDR3 loop: CASSQVRQGYGYTF. The CDR3 coding sequence is TGTGCCAGCAGCCAAGTGCGACAGGGCTATGGCTACACCTTC.